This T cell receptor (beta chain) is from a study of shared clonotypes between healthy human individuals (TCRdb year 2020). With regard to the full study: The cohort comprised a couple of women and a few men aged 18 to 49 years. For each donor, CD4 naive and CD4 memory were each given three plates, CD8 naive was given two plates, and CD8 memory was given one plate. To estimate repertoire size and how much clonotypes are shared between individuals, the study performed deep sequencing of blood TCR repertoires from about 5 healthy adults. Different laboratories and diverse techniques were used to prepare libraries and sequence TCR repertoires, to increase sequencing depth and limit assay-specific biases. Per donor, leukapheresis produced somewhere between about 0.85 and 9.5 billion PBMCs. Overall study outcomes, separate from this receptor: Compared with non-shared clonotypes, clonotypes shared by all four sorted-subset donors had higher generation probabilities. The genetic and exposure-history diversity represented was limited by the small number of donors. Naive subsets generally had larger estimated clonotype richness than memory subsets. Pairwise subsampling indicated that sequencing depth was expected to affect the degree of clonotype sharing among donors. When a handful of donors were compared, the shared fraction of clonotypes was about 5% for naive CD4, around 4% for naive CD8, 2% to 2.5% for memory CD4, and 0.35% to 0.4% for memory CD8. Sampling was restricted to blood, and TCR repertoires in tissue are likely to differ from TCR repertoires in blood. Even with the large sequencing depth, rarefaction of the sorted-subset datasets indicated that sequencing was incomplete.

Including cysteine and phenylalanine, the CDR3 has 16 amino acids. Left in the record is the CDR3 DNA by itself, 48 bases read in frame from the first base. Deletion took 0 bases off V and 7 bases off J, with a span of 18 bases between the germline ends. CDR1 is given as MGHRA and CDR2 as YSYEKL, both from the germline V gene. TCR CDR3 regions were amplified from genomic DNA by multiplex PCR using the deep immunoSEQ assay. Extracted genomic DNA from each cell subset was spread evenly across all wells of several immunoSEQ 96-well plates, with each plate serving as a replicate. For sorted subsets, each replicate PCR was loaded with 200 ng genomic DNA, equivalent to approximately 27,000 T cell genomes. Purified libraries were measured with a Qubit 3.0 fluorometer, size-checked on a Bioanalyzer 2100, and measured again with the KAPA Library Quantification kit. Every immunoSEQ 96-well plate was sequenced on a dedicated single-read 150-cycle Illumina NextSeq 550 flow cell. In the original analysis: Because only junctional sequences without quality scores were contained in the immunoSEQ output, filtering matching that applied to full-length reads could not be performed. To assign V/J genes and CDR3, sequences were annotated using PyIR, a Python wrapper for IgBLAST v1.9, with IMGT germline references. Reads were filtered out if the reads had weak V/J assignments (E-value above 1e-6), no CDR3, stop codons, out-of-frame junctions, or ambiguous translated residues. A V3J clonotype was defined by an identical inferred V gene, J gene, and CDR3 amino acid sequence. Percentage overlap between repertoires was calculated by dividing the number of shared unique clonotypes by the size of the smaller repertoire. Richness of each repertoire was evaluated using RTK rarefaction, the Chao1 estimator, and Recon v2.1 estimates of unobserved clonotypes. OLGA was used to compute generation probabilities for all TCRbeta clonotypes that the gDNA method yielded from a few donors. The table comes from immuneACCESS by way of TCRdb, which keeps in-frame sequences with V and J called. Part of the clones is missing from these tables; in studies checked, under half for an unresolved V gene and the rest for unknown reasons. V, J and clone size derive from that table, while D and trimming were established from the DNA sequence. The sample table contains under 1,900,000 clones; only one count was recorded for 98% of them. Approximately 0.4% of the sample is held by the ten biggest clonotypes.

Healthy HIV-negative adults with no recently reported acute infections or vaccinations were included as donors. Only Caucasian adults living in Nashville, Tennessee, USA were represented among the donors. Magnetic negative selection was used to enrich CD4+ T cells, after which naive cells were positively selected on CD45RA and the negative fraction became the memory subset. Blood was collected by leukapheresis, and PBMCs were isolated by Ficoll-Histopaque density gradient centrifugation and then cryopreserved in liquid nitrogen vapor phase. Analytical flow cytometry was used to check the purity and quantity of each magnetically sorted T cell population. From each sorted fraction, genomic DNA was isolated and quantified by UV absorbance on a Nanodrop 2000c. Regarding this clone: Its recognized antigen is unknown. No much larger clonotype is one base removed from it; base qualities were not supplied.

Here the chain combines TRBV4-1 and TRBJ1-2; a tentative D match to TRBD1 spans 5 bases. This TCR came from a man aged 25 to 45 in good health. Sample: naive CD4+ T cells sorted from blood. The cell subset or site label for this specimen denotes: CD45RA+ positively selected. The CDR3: CASSQDVRQTPPGYTF. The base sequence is TGCGCCAGCAGCCAAGACGTGAGACAGACGCCGCCTGGCTACACCTTC.